These T cell receptor beta chains were read from a single sample in a study of cytomegalovirus exposure and HLA in healthy donors. The repertoire was sequenced with immunoSEQ multiplex PCR; TCRdb's copy has only in-frame clones and lacks some. The sample lists hundreds of thousands of clones, approximately 90% seen once, with 1% in the top ten. Sequencing was carried out using PBMCs. Receptors were obtained from a woman between 18 and 29 years old in good health and CMV-seronegative. CDR3s include the opening cysteine and the closing phenylalanine or tryptophan. A D gene is named only where the DNA matches it firmly. The listing skips clone size in some rows; elsewhere it reads once, few, many or a size class.

D gene: .
V gene: TRBV18
J gene: TRBJ1-6
clone size: .
CDR3 DNA: TGTGCCAGCTCACCAGTAGATAATTCACCCCTCCACTTT
CDR3 protein: CASSPVDNSPLHF

D gene: TRBD1
V gene: TRBV14
J gene: TRBJ1-1
clone size: .
CDR3 DNA: TGTGCCAGCAGCCTTTACAGGGGGCCTGAGGGGGCTTTCTTT
CDR3 protein: CASSLYRGPEGAFF

D gene: TRBD2
V gene: TRBV9
J gene: TRBJ2-7
clone size: .
CDR3 DNA: TGTGCCAGCAGCGTAAGCGGGGGCAGCGAGCAGTACTTC
CDR3 protein: CASSVSGGSEQYF

D gene: TRBD1
V gene: TRBV27
J gene: TRBJ1-4
clone size: .
CDR3 DNA: TGTGCCAGCAGTCCCCACACCGACAGGGCGAGGAATGAAAAACTGTTTTTT
CDR3 protein: CASSPHTDRARNEKLFF

D gene: .
V gene: TRBV27
J gene: TRBJ1-4
clone size: .
CDR3 DNA: TGTGCCAGCAGTTCATTCCGGGACAAAGGACCAACTAATGAAAAACTGTTTTTT
CDR3 protein: CASSSFRDKGPTNEKLFF

D gene: TRBD1
V gene: TRBV6-1
J gene: TRBJ2-3
clone size: .
CDR3 DNA: TGTGCCAGCAAAGGGACAGGCTATACAGATACGCAGTATTTT
CDR3 protein: CASKGTGYTDTQYF

D gene: .
V gene: TRBV6-4
J gene: TRBJ2-3
clone size: .
CDR3 DNA: TGTGCCAGCAGTGTTCCGATCGGCACTACCACAGATACGCAGTATTTT
CDR3 protein: CASSVPIGTTTDTQYF

D gene: .
V gene: TRBV15
J gene: TRBJ1-2
clone size: .
CDR3 DNA: TGTGCCACCAGCACAGGGGTCGGCTATGGCTACACCTTC
CDR3 protein: CATSTGVGYGYTF

D gene: TRBD2
V gene: TRBV4-2
J gene: TRBJ2-7
clone size: .
CDR3 DNA: TGTGCCAGCAGCCAACCGAGGGACTACCCCTTAGAGCAGTACTTC
CDR3 protein: CASSQPRDYPLEQYF

D gene: TRBD1
V gene: TRBV18
J gene: TRBJ2-1
clone size: .
CDR3 DNA: TGTGCCAGCTCACCATTGGGTGGACAGGCCTCCTACAATGAGCAGTTCTTC
CDR3 protein: CASSPLGGQASYNEQFF

D gene: TRBD1
V gene: TRBV25-1
J gene: TRBJ2-5
clone size: few
CDR3 DNA: TGTGCCATGTCGGCCGGGACAGGGGGTCCAGAGACCCAGTACTTC
CDR3 protein: CAMSAGTGGPETQYF

D gene: .
V gene: TRBV9
J gene: TRBJ2-1
clone size: .
CDR3 DNA: TGTGCCAGCAGCGTAGTGGTGGCCGGAGCGGGCAATGAGCAGTTCTTC
CDR3 protein: CASSVVVAGAGNEQFF

D gene: .
V gene: TRBV6-6
J gene: TRBJ1-1
clone size: .
CDR3 DNA: TGTGCCAGCAGTTACCAGGGATCGAACACTGAAGCTTTCTTT
CDR3 protein: CASSYQGSNTEAFF

D gene: .
V gene: TRBV5-4
J gene: TRBJ2-7
clone size: few
CDR3 DNA: TGTGCCAGCAGCTTGTATACCGGTTCCTACGAGCAGTACTTC
CDR3 protein: CASSLYTGSYEQYF

D gene: .
V gene: TRBV5-6
J gene: TRBJ1-1
clone size: few
CDR3 DNA: TGTGCCAGCAGCTTCGGACTGGGTGGGACTGAAGCTTTCTTT
CDR3 protein: CASSFGLGGTEAFF

D gene: .
V gene: TRBV25-1
J gene: TRBJ1-1
clone size: .
CDR3 DNA: TGTGCCAGCACGGAGCGGCCCACTGAAGCTTTCTTT
CDR3 protein: CASTERPTEAFF

D gene: .
V gene: TRBV5-1
J gene: TRBJ2-2
clone size: .
CDR3 DNA: TGCGCCAGCAGCCTCGGGGTCTACACCGGGGAGCTGTTTTTT
CDR3 protein: CASSLGVYTGELFF

D gene: TRBD1
V gene: TRBV5-4
J gene: TRBJ1-1
clone size: .
CDR3 DNA: TGTGCCAGCAGCTTGGTTTGGGACAGGGGGTTTTGTACTGAAGCTTTCTTT
CDR3 protein: CASSLVWDRGFCTEAFF

D gene: .
V gene: TRBV11-3
J gene: TRBJ2-7
clone size: .
CDR3 DNA: TGTGCCAGCAGCTTAAAGGACAGATCAGTCTCAACGTCCTACGAGCAGTACTTC
CDR3 protein: CASSLKDRSVSTSYEQYF

D gene: .
V gene: TRBV19
J gene: TRBJ2-7
clone size: .
CDR3 DNA: TGTGCCAGTAGTATACAGGTAGCCTACGAGCAGTACTTC
CDR3 protein: CASSIQVAYEQYF

D gene: TRBD2
V gene: TRBV18
J gene: TRBJ2-7
clone size: .
CDR3 DNA: TGTGCCAGCTCACCGGATGCTAGCGGGGCCTACGAGCAGTACTTC
CDR3 protein: CASSPDASGAYEQYF

D gene: .
V gene: TRBV4-3
J gene: TRBJ2-1
clone size: .
CDR3 DNA: TGCGCCAGCAGCCAAGACCTAGCGATCTACAATGAGCAGTTCTTC
CDR3 protein: CASSQDLAIYNEQFF

D gene: .
V gene: TRBV7-2
J gene: TRBJ1-2
clone size: .
CDR3 DNA: TGTGCCAGCAGCTTAGGGCCAGGCAACTATGGCTACACCTTC
CDR3 protein: CASSLGPGNYGYTF

D gene: .
V gene: TRBV7-7
J gene: TRBJ2-3
clone size: few
CDR3 DNA: TGTGCCAGCAGCACACGAGGGGGTTCAGATACGCAGTATTTT
CDR3 protein: CASSTRGGSDTQYF

D gene: .
V gene: TRBV28
J gene: TRBJ1-2
clone size: .
CDR3 DNA: TGTGCCAGCAGTTTCTTCGGGGTGTATGGCTACACCTTC
CDR3 protein: CASSFFGVYGYTF

D gene: .
V gene: TRBV15
J gene: TRBJ1-3
clone size: .
CDR3 DNA: TGTGCCACGAGAAAATTCTCTGGAAACACCATATATTTT
CDR3 protein: CATRKFSGNTIYF

D gene: .
V gene: TRBV7-2
J gene: TRBJ2-3
clone size: once
CDR3 DNA: TGTGCCAGCAGCTCCGTGGCGGGGAGCACAGATACGCAGTATTTT
CDR3 protein: CASSSVAGSTDTQYF

D gene: .
V gene: TRBV11-3
J gene: TRBJ2-7
clone size: .
CDR3 DNA: TGTGCCAGCAGCTTCGGACTTTACGAGCAGTACTTC
CDR3 protein: CASSFGLYEQYF

D gene: TRBD1
V gene: TRBV11-3
J gene: TRBJ2-7
clone size: .
CDR3 DNA: TGTGCCAGCAGCTCGACAGGGTCTAAAGAGCAGTACTTC
CDR3 protein: CASSSTGSKEQYF

D gene: .
V gene: TRBV18
J gene: TRBJ2-1
clone size: .
CDR3 DNA: TGTGCCAGCTCTTCCCTAGACGTCGGCAATGAGCAGTTCTTC
CDR3 protein: CASSSLDVGNEQFF

D gene: TRBD2
V gene: TRBV5-1
J gene: TRBJ2-1
clone size: .
CDR3 DNA: TGCGCCAGCAGCTTCCGAATGACTAGCGGGAGGCGCTCTTCCTACAATGAGCAGTTCTTC
CDR3 protein: CASSFRMTSGRRSSYNEQFF

D gene: .
V gene: TRBV2
J gene: TRBJ1-4
clone size: .
CDR3 DNA: TGTGCCAGCACGGGACTGCGGACCGCTGAAAAACTGTTTTTT
CDR3 protein: CASTGLRTAEKLFF

D gene: .
V gene: TRBV6-5
J gene: TRBJ1-4
clone size: .
CDR3 DNA: TGTGCCAGCAGTACAGCTAAGTCGGAACTGTTTTTT
CDR3 protein: CASSTAKSELFF

D gene: .
V gene: TRBV27
J gene: TRBJ2-1
clone size: .
CDR3 DNA: TGTGCCAGCAGTCCGACCAGCGACTCCCTATACGAAATACAGGGACTATCCTACAATGAGCAGTTCTTC
CDR3 protein: CASSPTSDSLYEIQGLSYNEQFF

D gene: TRBD1
V gene: TRBV7-2
J gene: TRBJ1-1
clone size: .
CDR3 DNA: TGTGCCAGCAGCCGTGAACAGGGGGCGCACACTGAAGCTTTCTTT
CDR3 protein: CASSREQGAHTEAFF

D gene: .
V gene: TRBV11-2
J gene: TRBJ1-1
clone size: .
CDR3 DNA: TGTGCCAGCAGCACCGCAGCAGGGAACACTGAAGCTTTCTTT
CDR3 protein: CASSTAAGNTEAFF

D gene: TRBD2
V gene: TRBV7-6
J gene: TRBJ2-2
clone size: .
CDR3 DNA: TGTGCCAGCAGCTTCCGGACTAGCGGGAACACCGGGGAGCTGTTTTTT
CDR3 protein: CASSFRTSGNTGELFF

D gene: .
V gene: TRBV11-3
J gene: TRBJ2-1
clone size: .
CDR3 DNA: TGTGCCAGCAGCGCCCGACTAGTTTTCGGTGAGCAGTTCTTC
CDR3 protein: CASSARLVFGEQFF

D gene: TRBD1
V gene: TRBV13
J gene: TRBJ2-5
clone size: .
CDR3 DNA: TGTGCCAGCAGCTCGATAGGGACAGGGGGAGAGACCCAGTACTTC
CDR3 protein: CASSSIGTGGETQYF

D gene: .
V gene: TRBV11-3
J gene: TRBJ2-2
clone size: once
CDR3 DNA: TGTGCCAGCAGCCCGGACAGCCCGAACACCGGGGAGCTGTTTTTT
CDR3 protein: CASSPDSPNTGELFF

D gene: .
V gene: TRBV28
J gene: TRBJ1-6
clone size: .
CDR3 DNA: TGTGCCAGCAGCCCCGGCTTAGGAGGATCACCCCTCCACTTT
CDR3 protein: CASSPGLGGSPLHF

D gene: .
V gene: TRBV7-3
J gene: TRBJ2-1
clone size: .
CDR3 DNA: TGTGCCAGCAGCCCTGCCTCGAGTAGCTACAATGAGCAGTTCTTC
CDR3 protein: CASSPASSSYNEQFF

D gene: TRBD2
V gene: TRBV10-1
J gene: TRBJ2-2
clone size: .
CDR3 DNA: TGCGCCAGCGGAGATAGCGGGGACACCGGGGAGCTGTTTTTT
CDR3 protein: CASGDSGDTGELFF

D gene: TRBD2
V gene: TRBV18
J gene: TRBJ2-7
clone size: .
CDR3 DNA: TGTGCCAGCTCACCACCCCCGGGAGGGTTTAACGAGCAGTACTTC
CDR3 protein: CASSPPPGGFNEQYF

D gene: .
V gene: TRBV2
J gene: TRBJ1-3
clone size: .
CDR3 DNA: TGTGCCAGCAATCTCCCAGGGGATGCTGGAAACACCATATATTTT
CDR3 protein: CASNLPGDAGNTIYF

D gene: .
V gene: TRBV9
J gene: TRBJ1-1
clone size: few
CDR3 DNA: TGTGCCAGCAGCCCCCCGGGGAGGGCTCACACTGAAGCTTTCTTT
CDR3 protein: CASSPPGRAHTEAFF

D gene: TRBD2
V gene: TRBV7-2
J gene: TRBJ2-5
clone size: .
CDR3 DNA: TGTGCCAGCAGCTTACAGGGTAGCGGGGGGGCGGGTGTGACCCAGTACTTC
CDR3 protein: CASSLQGSGGAGVTQYF

D gene: .
V gene: TRBV2
J gene: TRBJ2-1
clone size: .
CDR3 DNA: TGTGCCAGCAGTGAAGATACTGCCTATCGTGGCAATGAGCAGTTCTTC
CDR3 protein: CASSEDTAYRGNEQFF

D gene: .
V gene: TRBV2
J gene: TRBJ1-5
clone size: .
CDR3 DNA: TGTGCCAGCTGGGGGGGGGCAGGAGCGAGCAATCAGCCCCAGCATTTT
CDR3 protein: CASWGGAGASNQPQHF

D gene: .
V gene: TRBV9
J gene: TRBJ2-1
clone size: .
CDR3 DNA: TGTGCCAGCAGCGTAGGAATAGGGAGCAATGAGCAGTTCTTC
CDR3 protein: CASSVGIGSNEQFF

D gene: .
V gene: TRBV5-6
J gene: TRBJ2-1
clone size: .
CDR3 DNA: TGTGCCAGCAGCTTGCCTTCAGGGCTCAGTTACAATGAGCAGTTCTTC
CDR3 protein: CASSLPSGLSYNEQFF

D gene: .
V gene: TRBV19
J gene: TRBJ2-7
clone size: .
CDR3 DNA: TGTGCCAGTAGTATTTTGCCCGGGGTAACCGGTTACGAGCAGTACTTC
CDR3 protein: CASSILPGVTGYEQYF

D gene: .
V gene: TRBV7-2
J gene: TRBJ2-4
clone size: .
CDR3 DNA: TGTGCCAGCAGCTTAGCAGCAGCCAAAAACATTCAGTACTTC
CDR3 protein: CASSLAAAKNIQYF